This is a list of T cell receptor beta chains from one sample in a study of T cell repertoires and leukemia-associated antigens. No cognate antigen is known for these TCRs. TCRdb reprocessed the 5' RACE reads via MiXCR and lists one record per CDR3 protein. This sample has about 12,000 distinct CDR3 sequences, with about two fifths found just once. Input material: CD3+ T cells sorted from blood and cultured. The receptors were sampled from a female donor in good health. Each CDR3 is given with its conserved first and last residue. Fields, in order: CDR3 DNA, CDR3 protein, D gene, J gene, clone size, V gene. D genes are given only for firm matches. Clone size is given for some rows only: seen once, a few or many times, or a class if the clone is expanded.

cdr3_nt: TGCGCCAGCAGGATCTGGGTTAGGGTCTACAATGAGCAGTTCTTC
cdr3_aa: CASRIWVRVYNEQFF
d_call: NA
j_call: TRBJ2-1
clone_size: medium-sized
v_call: TRBV4-1

cdr3_nt: TGCGCCAGCAGCCCCCTTTCGGGCTCTGGGGCCAACGTCCTGACTTTC
cdr3_aa: CASSPLSGSGANVLTF
d_call: NA
j_call: TRBJ2-6
clone_size: many
v_call: TRBV5-1

cdr3_nt: TGCGCCAGCAGTGAGCTCCAGGCTGGAAACACCATATGTTTT
cdr3_aa: CASSELQAGNTICF
d_call: NA
j_call: TRBJ1-3
clone_size: once
v_call: TRBV2

cdr3_nt: TGCAGTGCTAGAGTATGGGATGAGCATTTCTTC
cdr3_aa: CSARVWDEHFF
d_call: NA
j_call: TRBJ2-1
clone_size: NA
v_call: TRBV20-1

cdr3_nt: TGCGCCAGCAGTGGCCAACTAGCGGGCTACAATGAGCAGTTCTTC
cdr3_aa: CASSGQLAGYNEQFF
d_call: TRBD2
j_call: TRBJ2-1
clone_size: NA
v_call: TRBV10-2

cdr3_nt: TGCAGTGCTCGAAAGCCGGGACAAGTCACTGAAGCTTTCTTT
cdr3_aa: CSARKPGQVTEAFF
d_call: NA
j_call: TRBJ1-1
clone_size: NA
v_call: TRBV20-1

cdr3_nt: TGTGCCGGCAGCTTGGAAGTTCTCGGAGGGACAGATACGCAGTATTTT
cdr3_aa: CAGSLEVLGGTDTQYF
d_call: NA
j_call: TRBJ2-3
clone_size: few
v_call: TRBV7-9

cdr3_nt: TGCAGTGCTAGAGATCTAGCGGGAGTGAACGAGCAGTACTTC
cdr3_aa: CSARDLAGVNEQYF
d_call: TRBD2
j_call: TRBJ2-7
clone_size: NA
v_call: TRBV20-1

cdr3_nt: TGTGCCAGCAGCCTACTGTTATATGGACACATCCCCAACGAGCAGTACTTC
cdr3_aa: CASSLLLYGHIPNEQYF
d_call: NA
j_call: TRBJ2-7
clone_size: many
v_call: TRBV7-6

cdr3_nt: TGCAGTGCTATGGGACTAGCGGGGAACAATGAGCAGTTCTTC
cdr3_aa: CSAMGLAGNNEQFF
d_call: TRBD2
j_call: TRBJ2-1
clone_size: many
v_call: TRBV20-1

cdr3_nt: TGTGCCAGCAGCCAAGAGGGGCTATCTAAGGACAATGAGCAGTTCTTC
cdr3_aa: CASSQEGLSKDNEQFF
d_call: NA
j_call: TRBJ2-1
clone_size: few
v_call: TRBV4-2

cdr3_nt: TGTGCCAGTAGTCCGGACAGCAGAAACACTGAAGTTTTCTTT
cdr3_aa: CASSPDSRNTEVFF
d_call: NA
j_call: TRBJ1-1
clone_size: NA
v_call: TRBV11-2

cdr3_nt: TGCAGTGCTAGTGTTCAGGGGGATGCCGGGGAGCTGTTTTTT
cdr3_aa: CSASVQGDAGELFF
d_call: TRBD1
j_call: TRBJ2-2
clone_size: NA
v_call: TRBV20-1

cdr3_nt: TGTGCCAGCAACCCTTCTTTCGAGTTACTAACAGATACGCAGTATTTT
cdr3_aa: CASNPSFELLTDTQYF
d_call: NA
j_call: TRBJ2-3
clone_size: many
v_call: TRBV21-1

cdr3_nt: TGTGCCAGCAGCTTGGGACTAGCGGGTTCTGGGGAGACCCAGTACTTC
cdr3_aa: CASSLGLAGSGETQYF
d_call: TRBD2
j_call: TRBJ2-5
clone_size: NA
v_call: TRBV5-6

cdr3_nt: TGCGCCAGCAGCTTGCGGGGACTAGCGGAAAACTCCTACGAGCAGTACTTC
cdr3_aa: CASSLRGLAENSYEQYF
d_call: TRBD2
j_call: TRBJ2-7
clone_size: NA
v_call: TRBV5-1

cdr3_nt: TGCGCCAGCAGCCTAAACATCGACAGGGGGCTGTACAATGAGCAGTTCTTC
cdr3_aa: CASSLNIDRGLYNEQFF
d_call: TRBD1
j_call: TRBJ2-1
clone_size: NA
v_call: TRBV4-1

cdr3_nt: TGCGCCAGCAGCCGCAGTTCTAGCTCCTACAATGAGCAGTTCTTC
cdr3_aa: CASSRSSSSYNEQFF
d_call: NA
j_call: TRBJ2-1
clone_size: many
v_call: TRBV5-1

cdr3_nt: TGCAGCGTTGCAAGGGGACAGAGCTACACCTTC
cdr3_aa: CSVARGQSYTF
d_call: TRBD1
j_call: TRBJ1-2
clone_size: NA
v_call: TRBV29-1

cdr3_nt: TGTGCCAGCAGTCCTGGACAGGTCTATGGCTACACCTTC
cdr3_aa: CASSPGQVYGYTF
d_call: TRBD1
j_call: TRBJ1-2
clone_size: NA
v_call: TRBV12-3/TRBV12-4

cdr3_nt: TGTGCCATCCCTACAGGGGCGTCTGGAGCCAACGCCCTGACTTTC
cdr3_aa: CAIPTGASGANALTF
d_call: TRBD1
j_call: TRBJ2-6
clone_size: NA
v_call: TRBV10-3

cdr3_nt: TGTGCCAGCAGCCAAGAGGGACAGGGCCACGGCTACACCTTC
cdr3_aa: CASSQEGQGHGYTF
d_call: TRBD1
j_call: TRBJ1-2
clone_size: NA
v_call: TRBV3-1

cdr3_nt: TGCAGCGTTGGAGGACATTCCGGGGAGCTGTTTTTT
cdr3_aa: CSVGGHSGELFF
d_call: NA
j_call: TRBJ2-2
clone_size: NA
v_call: TRBV29-1

cdr3_nt: TGCAGTGCTGCCGGGACAGTCAAACACTCTGGGGCCAACGTCCTGACTTTC
cdr3_aa: CSAAGTVKHSGANVLTF
d_call: TRBD1
j_call: TRBJ2-6
clone_size: NA
v_call: TRBV20-1

cdr3_nt: TGCAGTGCCAAACCGTGGCGCTCCTACAATGAGCAGTTCTTC
cdr3_aa: CSAKPWRSYNEQFF
d_call: NA
j_call: TRBJ2-1
clone_size: NA
v_call: TRBV20-1

cdr3_nt: TGTGCCAGCAGTCCAGGTGGGGGTGGAGGCTACACCTTC
cdr3_aa: CASSPGGGGGYTF
d_call: NA
j_call: TRBJ1-2
clone_size: few
v_call: TRBV27

cdr3_nt: TGTGCCAGCAGCTTGGGGGCTAGAGGGGTGGAGACCCAGTACTTC
cdr3_aa: CASSLGARGVETQYF
d_call: NA
j_call: TRBJ2-5
clone_size: many
v_call: TRBV5-6

cdr3_nt: TGTGCCAGCAGCGGGGGACTAGCGGCCTCCTACAATGAGCAGTTCTTC
cdr3_aa: CASSGGLAASYNEQFF
d_call: TRBD2
j_call: TRBJ2-1
clone_size: few
v_call: TRBV7-3

cdr3_nt: TGCAGCGTCAATTATGGCGGTACGGGACAGGTCTATGGCTACACCTTC
cdr3_aa: CSVNYGGTGQVYGYTF
d_call: TRBD1
j_call: TRBJ1-2
clone_size: NA
v_call: TRBV29-1

cdr3_nt: TGCGCCAGCAGCCACCTAAAGGAACTCGGGGAGCTGTTTTTT
cdr3_aa: CASSHLKELGELFF
d_call: NA
j_call: TRBJ2-2
clone_size: many
v_call: TRBV4-1

cdr3_nt: TGTGCCATCAGTGAGTCGGGACAGGGTCACGAGCAGTACTTC
cdr3_aa: CAISESGQGHEQYF
d_call: TRBD1
j_call: TRBJ2-7
clone_size: medium-sized
v_call: TRBV10-3

cdr3_nt: TGTGCCAGCAGCCTTTCCGGGGTTCACACTGAAACTTTCTTT
cdr3_aa: CASSLSGVHTETFF
d_call: NA
j_call: TRBJ1-1
clone_size: NA
v_call: TRBV6-2/TRBV6-3

cdr3_nt: TGTGCCAGCAGTGAAGGTCAGGGGAACTCCTACGAGCAGTACTTC
cdr3_aa: CASSEGQGNSYEQYF
d_call: NA
j_call: TRBJ2-7
clone_size: few
v_call: TRBV6-1

cdr3_nt: TGTGCCAGCAGTGCGCTAGCGGGCGTCAATGAGCAGTTCTTC
cdr3_aa: CASSALAGVNEQFF
d_call: TRBD2
j_call: TRBJ2-1
clone_size: many
v_call: TRBV2